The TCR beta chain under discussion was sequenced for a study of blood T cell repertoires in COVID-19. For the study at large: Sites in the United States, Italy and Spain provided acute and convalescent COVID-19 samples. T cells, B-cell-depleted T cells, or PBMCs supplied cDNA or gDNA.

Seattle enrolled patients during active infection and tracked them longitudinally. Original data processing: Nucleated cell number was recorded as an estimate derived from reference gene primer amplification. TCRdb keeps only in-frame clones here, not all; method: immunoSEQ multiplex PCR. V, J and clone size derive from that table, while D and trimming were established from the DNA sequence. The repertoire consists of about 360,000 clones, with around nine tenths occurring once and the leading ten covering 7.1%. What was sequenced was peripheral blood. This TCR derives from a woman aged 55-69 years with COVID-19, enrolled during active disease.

Here the CDR3 reads CASSLEAGLDTQYF. The CDR3 DNA reads as TGCGCCAGCAGCTTGGAGGCGGGATTAGATACGCAGTATTTT. This sequence joins TRBV5-1 and TRBJ2-3; D is perhaps TRBD2 (6 bases). This CDR3 has 14 residues. Per the germline V gene, CDR1 is SGHRS and CDR2 is YFSETQ. With 0 bases removed from V and 5 bases from J, the gap between germline ends came to 10 bases. Full variable domain (remainder filled in from reference TRBV5-1 and TRBJ2-3): KAGVTQTPRYLIKTRGQQVTLSCSPISGHRSVSWYQQTPGQGLQFLFEYFSETQRNKGNFPGRFSGRQFSNSRSEMNVSTLELGDSALYLCASSLEAGLDTQYFGPGTRLTVL.